This T cell receptor beta chain derives from a study of CD8 T cells in Susac syndrome. With random hexamers, reverse transcription was performed on about 0.5 to 1 ug of RNA. TCRdb independently ran MiXCR on the immunoSEQ multiplex PCR reads; one entry per CDR3 protein. The sample lists 75,000 to 95,000 distinct CDR3 sequences; 90% to 97% were seen once. High-throughput TCR beta sequencing covered peripheral CD8+ and CD4+ T cells. In contrast to the negatively isolated CD8+ and CD4+ T cells, TEMRA cells were FACS-enriched. Germline CDR1 and CDR2: DFQATT and SNEGSKA (reference sequence). V was pared by 3 bases and J by 4 bases, with 8 bases of the junction left unmatched. The CDR3 has 15 amino acids.

The chain combines TRBV20-1 with TRBJ1-5; 8 bases map to TRBD1. This receptor was identified in a human donor with Susac syndrome. Sequencing was performed on CD8+ T cells from PBMCs. CDR3: CSASSRDRLNQPQHF. In nucleotides, the CDR3 is TGCAGTGCTAGTTCTCGGGACAGGCTTAATCAGCCCCAGCATTTT.